This T cell receptor beta chain was identified in a study of T cell repertoires in cytomegalovirus infection. Study information: Both CMV infection and a matching HLA type were indicated by public TCR beta signatures. Whole-study findings and limits: The response measured ex vivo was dominated by TCR beta clonotypes (HLA-C-restricted and CMV-specific).

This CDR3 has 15 residues. J was trimmed by 2 bases and V by 4 bases; bases with no gene match: 6. Germline-derived CDR1 and CDR2 are SEHNR and FQNEAQ (reference sequence). This clonotype was counted between two and nine times. As yet, its antigen is unknown. One entry per CDR3 protein, called by TCRdb with MiXCR from the reads. The sample records about 680,000 distinct CDR3 sequences, less than 25% being singletons. The TCR was taken from a human donor in good health (CMV status not recorded). Some clones in this sample may be carry-over from other donors' samples. The sample comprised CD8+ T cells from PBMCs. The chain carries TRBV7-9 and TRBJ2-3, with 7 bases fitting TRBD1. The DNA for the CDR3 is TGTGCCAGCAGCTCCCGGACAGGCGACACAGATACGCAGTATTTT. Protein product: CASSSRTGDTDTQYF.